The rows below give T cell receptor beta chains drawn from one sample of a study of CD8+ T cells in alopecia areata. Produced via immunoSEQ multiplex PCR; TCRdb's table is partial and in-frame only. The sample lists 150,000 to 200,000 clones; less than 65% were seen once. The input for sequencing was CD4+ T cells sorted from blood, taken at week 24, from a patient treated with tofacitinib. The receptors shown here come from a human donor with alopecia areata. CDR3s include the opening cysteine and the closing phenylalanine or tryptophan. A D gene is named only where the DNA matches it firmly. Some rows have no size entry. The others give once, few or many, or a class for an expanded clone.

cdr3_length: 14
clone_size: few
d_call: -
j_call: TRBJ2-2
v_call: TRBV7-2
cdr3_aa: CASSLRGNTGELFF
cdr3_nt: TGTGCCAGCAGCTTACGGGGGAACACCGGGGAGCTGTTTTTT

cdr3_length: 12
clone_size: -
d_call: -
j_call: TRBJ2-1
v_call: TRBV29-1
cdr3_aa: CSVEEVSNEQFF
cdr3_nt: TGCAGCGTTGAAGAAGTTTCCAATGAGCAGTTCTTC

cdr3_length: 15
clone_size: few
d_call: TRBD1
j_call: TRBJ1-1
v_call: TRBV7-9
cdr3_aa: CASSLGAQGRTEAFF
cdr3_nt: TGTGCCAGCAGCTTAGGAGCACAGGGGAGGACTGAAGCTTTCTTT

cdr3_length: 13
clone_size: -
d_call: TRBD1
j_call: TRBJ1-5
v_call: TRBV2
cdr3_aa: CASQEGGTQPQHF
cdr3_nt: TGTGCCAGCCAGGAAGGGGGCACTCAGCCCCAGCATTTT

cdr3_length: 15
clone_size: -
d_call: TRBD2
j_call: TRBJ2-5
v_call: TRBV5-1
cdr3_aa: CASSATSGRGETQYF
cdr3_nt: TGCGCCAGCAGCGCGACTAGCGGGAGGGGAGAGACCCAGTACTTC

cdr3_length: 15
clone_size: -
d_call: -
j_call: TRBJ2-1
v_call: TRBV7-2
cdr3_aa: CASSPSNYGDNEQFF
cdr3_nt: TGTGCCAGCAGCCCTTCCAACTACGGCGACAATGAGCAGTTCTTC

cdr3_length: 13
clone_size: -
d_call: TRBD1
j_call: TRBJ2-3
v_call: TRBV11-3
cdr3_aa: CASSLRGRDTQYF
cdr3_nt: TGTGCCAGCAGCTTGAGGGGGCGAGATACGCAGTATTTT

cdr3_length: 12
clone_size: once
d_call: -
j_call: TRBJ1-5
v_call: TRBV29-1
cdr3_aa: CSVGGASQPQHF
cdr3_nt: TGCAGCGTTGGGGGGGCCAGTCAGCCCCAGCATTTT

cdr3_length: 14
clone_size: few
d_call: -
j_call: TRBJ2-7
v_call: TRBV14
cdr3_aa: CASSPGHGSYEQYF
cdr3_nt: TGTGCCAGCAGCCCAGGTCACGGGTCGTACGAGCAGTACTTC

cdr3_length: 12
clone_size: -
d_call: -
j_call: TRBJ2-7
v_call: TRBV14
cdr3_aa: CASSQGLSGQYF
cdr3_nt: TGTGCCAGCAGCCAAGGGCTATCAGGGCAGTACTTC

cdr3_length: 15
clone_size: few
d_call: -
j_call: TRBJ1-2
v_call: TRBV4-3
cdr3_aa: CASSQEAGRDYGYTF
cdr3_nt: TGCGCCAGCAGCCAAGAGGCGGGGCGCGACTATGGCTACACCTTC

cdr3_length: 13
clone_size: -
d_call: -
j_call: TRBJ1-2
v_call: TRBV29-1
cdr3_aa: CSTSQDGAYGYTF
cdr3_nt: TGCAGCACAAGTCAAGATGGGGCCTATGGCTACACCTTC

cdr3_length: 11
clone_size: -
d_call: -
j_call: TRBJ1-2
v_call: TRBV30
cdr3_aa: CAWSQEYGYTF
cdr3_nt: TGTGCCTGGAGTCAAGAGTATGGCTACACCTTC

cdr3_length: 18
clone_size: -
d_call: -
j_call: TRBJ2-6
v_call: TRBV7-9
cdr3_aa: CASSLVLGGVVAANVLTF
cdr3_nt: TGTGCCAGCAGCTTAGTCTTAGGTGGCGTGGTAGCGGCCAACGTCCTGACTTTC

cdr3_length: 14
clone_size: -
d_call: -
j_call: TRBJ2-6
v_call: TRBV5-1
cdr3_aa: CASRGTLGANVLTF
cdr3_nt: TGCGCCAGCAGGGGGACGCTTGGGGCCAACGTCCTGACTTTC

cdr3_length: 16
clone_size: -
d_call: -
j_call: TRBJ2-1
v_call: TRBV5-6
cdr3_aa: CASSPLGSSSYNEQFF
cdr3_nt: TGTGCCAGCAGCCCTCTAGGCAGCTCGTCCTACAATGAGCAGTTCTTC

cdr3_length: 14
clone_size: few
d_call: -
j_call: TRBJ2-2
v_call: TRBV7-2
cdr3_aa: CASSSRANTGELFF
cdr3_nt: TGTGCCAGCAGCTCGAGAGCAAACACCGGGGAGCTGTTTTTT

cdr3_length: 12
clone_size: -
d_call: TRBD1
j_call: TRBJ2-7
v_call: TRBV29-1
cdr3_aa: CSVRADRIEQYF
cdr3_nt: TGCAGCGTGAGGGCGGACAGGATCGAGCAGTACTTC

cdr3_length: 13
clone_size: few
d_call: -
j_call: TRBJ1-4
v_call: TRBV7-6
cdr3_aa: CASSVDWGEKLFF
cdr3_nt: TGTGCCAGCAGCGTAGACTGGGGGGAAAAACTGTTTTTT

cdr3_length: 14
clone_size: -
d_call: -
j_call: TRBJ2-5
v_call: TRBV5-4
cdr3_aa: CASSPKGSKETQYF
cdr3_nt: TGTGCCAGCAGCCCCAAAGGCTCGAAAGAGACCCAGTACTTC

cdr3_length: 15
clone_size: -
d_call: -
j_call: TRBJ1-1
v_call: TRBV10-3
cdr3_aa: CAISESVVGNTEAFF
cdr3_nt: TGTGCCATCAGTGAGTCGGTGGTAGGGAACACTGAAGCTTTCTTT

cdr3_length: 14
clone_size: few
d_call: -
j_call: TRBJ1-1
v_call: TRBV4-3
cdr3_aa: CASSQGHRATEAFF
cdr3_nt: TGCGCCAGCAGCCAAGGGCACAGGGCCACTGAAGCTTTCTTT

cdr3_length: 15
clone_size: -
d_call: TRBD1
j_call: TRBJ2-7
v_call: TRBV30
cdr3_aa: CAWSPRDRVVSEQYF
cdr3_nt: TGTGCCTGGAGTCCCCGGGACAGGGTAGTTAGCGAGCAGTACTTC

cdr3_length: 15
clone_size: -
d_call: -
j_call: TRBJ1-1
v_call: TRBV4-3
cdr3_aa: CASSRTGQMNTEAFF
cdr3_nt: TGCGCCAGCAGCCGAACCGGACAGATGAACACTGAAGCTTTCTTT

cdr3_length: 13
clone_size: -
d_call: -
j_call: TRBJ2-3
v_call: TRBV29-1
cdr3_aa: CSVEDLGREGQYF
cdr3_nt: TGCAGCGTTGAAGATCTTGGGCGAGAGGGGCAGTATTTT

cdr3_length: 14
clone_size: few
d_call: -
j_call: TRBJ2-7
v_call: TRBV9
cdr3_aa: CASSVGLVSYEQYF
cdr3_nt: TGTGCCAGCAGCGTAGGGTTAGTTTCCTACGAGCAGTACTTC

cdr3_length: 14
clone_size: once
d_call: TRBD1
j_call: TRBJ1-2
v_call: TRBV7-9
cdr3_aa: CASSPGTGVYGYTF
cdr3_nt: TGTGCCAGCAGCCCCGGGACAGGGGTCTATGGCTACACCTTC

cdr3_length: 15
clone_size: few
d_call: -
j_call: TRBJ1-3
v_call: TRBV10-3
cdr3_aa: CAISPYRDAGNTIYF
cdr3_nt: TGTGCCATCAGTCCCTACAGGGATGCGGGAAACACCATATATTTT

cdr3_length: 12
clone_size: -
d_call: TRBD1
j_call: TRBJ2-7
v_call: TRBV29-1
cdr3_aa: CSASQGTYEQYF
cdr3_nt: TGCAGCGCCTCACAGGGGACCTACGAGCAGTACTTC

cdr3_length: 13
clone_size: -
d_call: TRBD1
j_call: TRBJ1-2
v_call: TRBV7-2
cdr3_aa: CASSTGTVYGYTF
cdr3_nt: TGTGCCAGCAGCACCGGGACAGTCTATGGCTACACCTTC

cdr3_length: 14
clone_size: -
d_call: -
j_call: TRBJ2-1
v_call: TRBV7-2
cdr3_aa: CASSLYGGNNEQFF
cdr3_nt: TGTGCCAGCAGCTTATATGGGGGGAACAATGAGCAGTTCTTC

cdr3_length: 13
clone_size: -
d_call: TRBD2
j_call: TRBJ2-3
v_call: TRBV9
cdr3_aa: CASSVVGGNTQYF
cdr3_nt: TGTGCCAGCAGCGTAGTGGGGGGGAATACGCAGTATTTT

cdr3_length: 14
clone_size: -
d_call: -
j_call: TRBJ1-1
v_call: TRBV29-1
cdr3_aa: CSDKKYRVYTEAFF
cdr3_nt: TGCAGCGACAAAAAGTACAGGGTTTACACTGAAGCTTTCTTT

cdr3_length: 16
clone_size: -
d_call: -
j_call: TRBJ2-7
v_call: TRBV9
cdr3_aa: CASSVSPDTRAYEQYF
cdr3_nt: TGTGCCAGCAGCGTTTCCCCGGACACACGGGCCTACGAGCAGTACTTC

cdr3_length: 12
clone_size: few
d_call: -
j_call: TRBJ2-7
v_call: TRBV11-3
cdr3_aa: CASSLDRTEQYF
cdr3_nt: TGTGCCAGCAGCTTAGATCGGACCGAGCAGTACTTC

cdr3_length: 16
clone_size: -
d_call: -
j_call: TRBJ1-1
v_call: TRBV5-1
cdr3_aa: CASSFGDLGQSTEAFF
cdr3_nt: TGCGCCAGCAGTTTTGGGGATCTAGGACAGTCCACTGAAGCTTTCTTT

cdr3_length: 13
clone_size: -
d_call: -
j_call: TRBJ1-6
v_call: TRBV7-9
cdr3_aa: CASSLLRESPLHF
cdr3_nt: TGTGCCAGCAGCTTACTTCGGGAATCACCCCTCCACTTT

cdr3_length: 13
clone_size: -
d_call: -
j_call: TRBJ2-7
v_call: TRBV2
cdr3_aa: CATLTPPRDEQYF
cdr3_nt: TGTGCCACTTTGACTCCGCCGAGGGACGAGCAGTACTTC

cdr3_length: 11
clone_size: -
d_call: -
j_call: TRBJ1-2
v_call: TRBV29-1
cdr3_aa: CSVGALYGYTF
cdr3_nt: TGCAGCGTTGGAGCGCTATATGGCTACACCTTC

cdr3_length: 15
clone_size: once
d_call: -
j_call: TRBJ1-2
v_call: TRBV6-4
cdr3_aa: CASSSASGRNYGYTF
cdr3_nt: TGTGCCAGCAGCAGCGCTTCCGGACGGAACTATGGCTACACCTTC

cdr3_length: 16
clone_size: -
d_call: TRBD1
j_call: TRBJ2-1
v_call: TRBV5-1
cdr3_aa: CASSSGAGQGKDEQFF
cdr3_nt: TGCGCCAGCAGCTCCGGGGCCGGACAGGGAAAAGATGAGCAGTTCTTC

cdr3_length: 12
clone_size: -
d_call: TRBD1
j_call: TRBJ1-2
v_call: TRBV2
cdr3_aa: CASCGQGNGYTF
cdr3_nt: TGTGCCAGCTGTGGACAGGGAAATGGCTACACCTTC

cdr3_length: 15
clone_size: -
d_call: TRBD1
j_call: TRBJ1-4
v_call: TRBV7-2
cdr3_aa: CASSDGTGGNEKLFF
cdr3_nt: TGTGCCAGCAGCGACGGGACAGGGGGGAATGAAAAACTGTTTTTT

cdr3_length: 15
clone_size: -
d_call: -
j_call: TRBJ1-1
v_call: TRBV19
cdr3_aa: CASSILAGVNTEAFF
cdr3_nt: TGTGCCAGTAGTATTCTAGCGGGTGTGAACACTGAAGCTTTCTTT

cdr3_length: 15
clone_size: many
d_call: -
j_call: TRBJ2-6
v_call: TRBV6-6
cdr3_aa: CASSYSGPGANVLTF
cdr3_nt: TGTGCCAGCAGTTATTCAGGGCCGGGGGCCAACGTCCTGACTTTC

cdr3_length: 13
clone_size: -
d_call: -
j_call: TRBJ1-1
v_call: TRBV29-1
cdr3_aa: CSAGRGVDTEAFF
cdr3_nt: TGCAGCGCGGGACGAGGGGTTGACACTGAAGCTTTCTTT

cdr3_length: 12
clone_size: -
d_call: -
j_call: TRBJ2-5
v_call: TRBV30
cdr3_aa: CAWSPTRETQYF
cdr3_nt: TGTGCCTGGAGTCCAACAAGAGAGACCCAGTACTTC